Listed below are T cell receptor beta chains from one sample, sequenced in a study of cytomegalovirus exposure and HLA in healthy donors. This table comes from immunoSEQ multiplex PCR, and its TCRdb copy is limited to in-frame clones, with some not included. The data show 120,000 to 150,000 clones, approximately 68% seen once. Sequencing was carried out using PBMCs. The receptors here all came from a man between 40 and 49 years old in good health and CMV-seronegative. CDR3s leave out the opening cysteine and the closing phenylalanine or tryptophan. The size entry is marked missing in some rows and otherwise reads once, few, many or a size class.

v_call	j_call	clone_size	cdr3_aa
TRBV29-1	TRBJ1-2	-	SVDTPGQGNYGYT
TRBV6-5	TRBJ2-7	-	ASQGGLRSHEQY
TRBV5-1	TRBJ2-1	-	ASSPRTQISSYNEQF
TRBV19	TRBJ1-4	-	ASTLGQMGEKLF
TRBV7-8	TRBJ2-7	once	ASSPRVGVSYEQY
TRBV7-9	TRBJ1-1	-	SSSRLHTEAF
TRBV5-1	TRBJ1-4	few	ASSFSGRPLNEKLF
TRBV5-4	TRBJ1-2	-	ASRLGRESNYGYT
TRBV4-2	TRBJ2-1	few	ASSQDGTSGYNEQF
TRBV6-1	TRBJ1-5	-	ASSDRGQGHQPQH
TRBV6-5	TRBJ1-1	-	ASSRRGTEAF